Listed below are T cell receptor beta chains from one sample, sequenced in a study of T-cell reconstitution after alpha-beta-depleted transplantation in children. TCRdb processed the PCR reads anew with MiXCR; each CDR3 protein has one entry. The sample consists of roughly 190,000 distinct CDR3 sequences, roughly 15% of them appearing once. The specimen was PBMCs from the stem cell graft donor, collected from the stem cell graft. The source is a human donor who donated a stem cell graft to a child with acute lymphoblastic leukemia. Both conserved end residues are part of each CDR3. D genes are given only for firm matches. Clone size is stated in some rows and not others, as once, few, many or a class when expanded.

TRBJ2-1,many,NA,TRBV20-1,CSAKSGSREQFF,TGCAGTGCTAAGTCTGGGTCGCGGGAGCAGTTCTTC
TRBJ1-5,many,NA,TRBV20-1,CSARVIGGRQPQHF,TGCAGTGCTAGAGTTATTGGGGGCAGGCAGCCCCAGCATTTT
TRBJ2-3,NA,NA,TRBV18,CASSQQAHSTDTQYF,TGTGCCAGCTCACAACAGGCCCATAGCACAGATACGCAGTATTTT
TRBJ2-7,few,TRBD2,TRBV5-1,CASSSRLADTYEQYF,TGCGCCAGCAGCTCTCGACTAGCGGATACCTACGAGCAGTACTTC
TRBJ2-7,few,NA,TRBV5-1,CASKRVLGGYEQYF,TGCGCCAGCAAGCGGGTTTTGGGCGGATACGAGCAGTACTTC
TRBJ1-2,many,NA,TRBV5-1,CASSPNRAGHGYTF,TGCGCCAGCAGCCCCAACAGGGCGGGTCATGGCTACACCTTC
TRBJ2-5,NA,TRBD2,TRBV7-9,CAIRGLAGPETQYF,TGTGCCATCCGAGGACTAGCGGGACCGGAGACCCAGTACTTC
TRBJ2-6,many,NA,TRBV12-3/TRBV12-4,CASSYRSSGANVLTF,TGTGCCAGCAGTTATCGGAGCTCTGGGGCCAACGTCCTGACTTTC
TRBJ2-7,few,TRBD1,TRBV19,CASSPRGQTYEQYF,TGTGCCAGTAGTCCGAGGGGGCAGACTTACGAGCAGTACTTC
TRBJ2-7,many,TRBD2,TRBV20-1,CSARQLAARVGEQYF,TGCAGTGCTAGACAGCTAGCGGCTCGTGTTGGCGAGCAGTACTTC
TRBJ2-5,many,TRBD2,TRBV11-2,CASSSSGARRGTQYF,TGTGCCAGCAGCTCTAGCGGGGCCCGAAGGGGGACCCAGTACTTC
TRBJ2-3,NA,TRBD1,TRBV5-1,CATRQGASGTQYF,TGCGCCACAAGACAGGGGGCGTCGGGTACGCAGTATTTT
TRBJ2-3,many,NA,TRBV5-1,CASSLSQPDTQYF,TGCGCCAGCAGCTTGTCCCAGCCAGATACGCAGTATTTT
TRBJ1-4,many,NA,TRBV20-1,CSAWYATNEKLFF,TGCAGTGCGTGGTATGCAACTAATGAAAAACTGTTTTTT
TRBJ2-1,many,NA,TRBV4-1,CASSQQGSYNEQFF,TGCGCCAGCAGCCAACAGGGGTCCTACAATGAGCAGTTCTTC
TRBJ2-3,many,NA,TRBV5-6,CASSTTGGYTDTQYF,TGTGCCAGCAGCACAACCGGGGGCTACACAGATACGCAGTATTTT
TRBJ2-1,NA,NA,TRBV9,CASSPPPGTDPNEQFF,TGTGCCAGCAGCCCCCCCCCGGGCACAGATCCCAATGAGCAGTTCTTC
TRBJ2-7,few,TRBD1,TRBV14,CASSQWTGSSYEQYF,TGTGCCAGCAGCCAATGGACAGGGTCTTCCTACGAGCAGTACTTC
TRBJ2-6,few,TRBD1,TRBV12-3/TRBV12-4,CASSLGTGQGDVLTF,TGTGCCAGCAGTTTAGGGACGGGACAGGGAGACGTCCTGACTTTC
TRBJ1-6,NA,TRBD1,TRBV5-1,CASSDRQGGDSPLHF,TGCGCCAGCAGCGACCGACAGGGAGGAGATTCACCCCTCCACTTT
TRBJ2-3,NA,TRBD2,TRBV12-3/TRBV12-4,CASSLASGRTDTQYF,TGTGCCAGCAGTTTAGCTAGCGGGAGAACAGATACGCAGTATTTT
TRBJ2-2,NA,NA,TRBV7-9,CASSSENTGELFF,TGTGCCAGCAGCTCGGAGAACACCGGGGAGCTGTTTTTT
TRBJ2-2,NA,NA,TRBV7-2,CASSQQGANTGELFF,TGTGCCAGCAGCCAACAGGGAGCGAACACCGGGGAGCTGTTTTTT
TRBJ2-5,many,NA,TRBV6-5,CASRYPLQETQYF,TGTGCCAGCAGATACCCCCTCCAAGAGACCCAGTACTTC
TRBJ1-5,many,NA,TRBV5-1,CASSLDGRNQPQHF,TGCGCCAGCAGCTTGGACGGGCGCAATCAGCCCCAGCATTTT
TRBJ2-5,many,NA,TRBV6-5,CASSSSGAQTQYF,TGTGCCAGCAGTTCGTCGGGGGCGCAGACCCAGTACTTC
TRBJ2-7,few,NA,TRBV5-6,CASSLVVSGGSSYEQYF,TGTGCCAGCAGCTTGGTTGTCAGCGGAGGGAGCTCCTACGAGCAGTACTTC
TRBJ1-1,NA,NA,TRBV11-3,CASSLSSITEAFF,TGTGCCAGCAGCTTATCATCAATCACTGAAGCTTTCTTT
TRBJ1-1,many,NA,TRBV29-1,CSVEGWGMNTEAFF,TGCAGCGTTGAAGGTTGGGGCATGAACACTGAAGCTTTCTTT
TRBJ2-3,NA,TRBD2,TRBV25-1,CASSSPSGSGSDTQYF,TGTGCCAGCAGTAGCCCTAGCGGGAGTGGGTCAGATACGCAGTATTTT
TRBJ2-3,many,NA,TRBV5-4,CATPAGVGSTDTQYF,TGTGCCACCCCCGCGGGCGTTGGTAGCACAGATACGCAGTATTTT
TRBJ2-1,NA,NA,TRBV20-1,CSALPGGGGIGEQFF,TGCAGTGCCCTCCCTGGAGGGGGAGGGATCGGTGAGCAGTTCTTC
TRBJ2-1,many,NA,TRBV5-1,CASSLAVRDWSYNEQFF,TGCGCCAGCAGCTTGGCGGTCCGGGACTGGTCCTACAATGAGCAGTTCTTC
TRBJ2-7,NA,TRBD2,TRBV5-1,CASSLGGGSLDEQYF,TGCGCCAGCAGCTTGGGAGGCGGGAGTCTAGACGAGCAGTACTTC
TRBJ2-1,many,TRBD2,TRBV7-8,CASSEHPTAGDEQFF,TGTGCCAGCAGTGAGCATCCGACTGCGGGAGATGAGCAGTTCTTC
TRBJ2-1,few,NA,TRBV7-9,CASEGRPSYNEQFF,TGTGCCAGCGAGGGGAGGCCGTCCTACAATGAGCAGTTCTTC
TRBJ2-5,NA,TRBD2,TRBV24-1,CATSDSLAGGQETQYF,TGTGCCACCAGTGACTCACTAGCGGGAGGACAAGAGACCCAGTACTTC
TRBJ2-1,many,TRBD2,TRBV27,CASSASGSSYNEQFF,TGTGCCAGCAGCGCTAGCGGGAGCTCCTACAATGAGCAGTTCTTC
TRBJ1-1,many,NA,TRBV27,CASSFERLNTEAFF,TGTGCCAGCAGTTTCGAACGGCTGAACACTGAAGCTTTCTTT
TRBJ2-3,NA,NA,TRBV5-1,CASSLGTGPSTDTQYF,TGCGCCAGCAGCTTAGGTACGGGACCTAGCACAGATACGCAGTATTTT
TRBJ1-1,few,TRBD1,TRBV11-3,CASTPGGDTEAFF,TGTGCCAGCACCCCAGGGGGAGACACTGAAGCTTTCTTT
TRBJ2-2,many,TRBD2,TRBV5-1,CASTPGGPAGELFF,TGCGCCAGCACCCCGGGGGGTCCGGCCGGGGAGCTGTTTTTT
TRBJ2-1,many,NA,TRBV20-1,CSAESDSFNEQFF,TGCAGTGCCGAAAGTGACAGCTTCAATGAGCAGTTCTTC